Listed below are T cell receptor beta chains from one sample, sequenced in a study of brain T cells in children with intractable seizures. Produced via immunoSEQ multiplex PCR; TCRdb's table is partial and in-frame only. The top ten clones hold 5.5% to 6% of a sample with about 340,000 clones, 93% of them seen once. This specimen was peripheral blood, taken roughly 5 months after surgery. These receptors were collected from a boy in the first two years of life with tuberous sclerosis and intractable seizures. Both conserved end residues are part of each CDR3. D genes are given only for firm matches.

V gene: TRBV24-1
CDR3 length: 14
J gene: TRBJ2-3
D gene: -
CDR3 protein: CATSDFEGADTQYF

V gene: TRBV27
CDR3 length: 14
J gene: TRBJ1-2
D gene: -
CDR3 protein: CASSLFWESGGYTF

V gene: TRBV4-1
CDR3 length: 20
J gene: TRBJ2-5
D gene: TRBD1
CDR3 protein: CASSLSPISTERGQGPTQYF

V gene: TRBV7-9
CDR3 length: 16
J gene: TRBJ1-5
D gene: -
CDR3 protein: CASSLARPGAIQPQHF

V gene: TRBV7-2
CDR3 length: 19
J gene: TRBJ2-3
D gene: TRBD2
CDR3 protein: CASSSRLAGGAFSTDTQYF

V gene: TRBV5-1
CDR3 length: 13
J gene: TRBJ1-1
D gene: -
CDR3 protein: CASSSTGITEAFF

V gene: TRBV24-1
CDR3 length: 14
J gene: TRBJ2-2
D gene: -
CDR3 protein: CATSDFGGTGELFF

V gene: TRBV6-2/TRBV6-3
CDR3 length: 16
J gene: TRBJ1-1
D gene: TRBD1
CDR3 protein: CASSLPGGSMVTEAFF

V gene: TRBV6-1
CDR3 length: 11
J gene: TRBJ2-1
D gene: -
CDR3 protein: CASSEGNEQFF

V gene: TRBV21-1
CDR3 length: 16
J gene: TRBJ2-1
D gene: -
CDR3 protein: CASSSLAGPLRNEQFF

V gene: TRBV11-3
CDR3 length: 15
J gene: TRBJ2-1
D gene: TRBD2
CDR3 protein: CASSLASGRPNEQFF

V gene: TRBV6-5
CDR3 length: 13
J gene: TRBJ2-5
D gene: -
CDR3 protein: CASRRAAQETQYF

V gene: TRBV14
CDR3 length: 14
J gene: TRBJ2-7
D gene: -
CDR3 protein: CASSKAGTYYEQYF

V gene: TRBV28
CDR3 length: 13
J gene: TRBJ1-1
D gene: -
CDR3 protein: CASSYPGPTEAFF

V gene: TRBV5-4
CDR3 length: 15
J gene: TRBJ2-7
D gene: TRBD1
CDR3 protein: CASSVGQRRSYEQYF

V gene: TRBV5-1
CDR3 length: 12
J gene: TRBJ2-5
D gene: -
CDR3 protein: CASSFGDETQYF

V gene: TRBV7-3
CDR3 length: 16
J gene: TRBJ2-2
D gene: TRBD1
CDR3 protein: CASSPGQVKKTGELFF

V gene: TRBV13
CDR3 length: 14
J gene: TRBJ2-7
D gene: -
CDR3 protein: CASSFAGGSYEQYF

V gene: TRBV10-3
CDR3 length: 12
J gene: TRBJ1-2
D gene: TRBD1
CDR3 protein: CAIFEGGSGYTF